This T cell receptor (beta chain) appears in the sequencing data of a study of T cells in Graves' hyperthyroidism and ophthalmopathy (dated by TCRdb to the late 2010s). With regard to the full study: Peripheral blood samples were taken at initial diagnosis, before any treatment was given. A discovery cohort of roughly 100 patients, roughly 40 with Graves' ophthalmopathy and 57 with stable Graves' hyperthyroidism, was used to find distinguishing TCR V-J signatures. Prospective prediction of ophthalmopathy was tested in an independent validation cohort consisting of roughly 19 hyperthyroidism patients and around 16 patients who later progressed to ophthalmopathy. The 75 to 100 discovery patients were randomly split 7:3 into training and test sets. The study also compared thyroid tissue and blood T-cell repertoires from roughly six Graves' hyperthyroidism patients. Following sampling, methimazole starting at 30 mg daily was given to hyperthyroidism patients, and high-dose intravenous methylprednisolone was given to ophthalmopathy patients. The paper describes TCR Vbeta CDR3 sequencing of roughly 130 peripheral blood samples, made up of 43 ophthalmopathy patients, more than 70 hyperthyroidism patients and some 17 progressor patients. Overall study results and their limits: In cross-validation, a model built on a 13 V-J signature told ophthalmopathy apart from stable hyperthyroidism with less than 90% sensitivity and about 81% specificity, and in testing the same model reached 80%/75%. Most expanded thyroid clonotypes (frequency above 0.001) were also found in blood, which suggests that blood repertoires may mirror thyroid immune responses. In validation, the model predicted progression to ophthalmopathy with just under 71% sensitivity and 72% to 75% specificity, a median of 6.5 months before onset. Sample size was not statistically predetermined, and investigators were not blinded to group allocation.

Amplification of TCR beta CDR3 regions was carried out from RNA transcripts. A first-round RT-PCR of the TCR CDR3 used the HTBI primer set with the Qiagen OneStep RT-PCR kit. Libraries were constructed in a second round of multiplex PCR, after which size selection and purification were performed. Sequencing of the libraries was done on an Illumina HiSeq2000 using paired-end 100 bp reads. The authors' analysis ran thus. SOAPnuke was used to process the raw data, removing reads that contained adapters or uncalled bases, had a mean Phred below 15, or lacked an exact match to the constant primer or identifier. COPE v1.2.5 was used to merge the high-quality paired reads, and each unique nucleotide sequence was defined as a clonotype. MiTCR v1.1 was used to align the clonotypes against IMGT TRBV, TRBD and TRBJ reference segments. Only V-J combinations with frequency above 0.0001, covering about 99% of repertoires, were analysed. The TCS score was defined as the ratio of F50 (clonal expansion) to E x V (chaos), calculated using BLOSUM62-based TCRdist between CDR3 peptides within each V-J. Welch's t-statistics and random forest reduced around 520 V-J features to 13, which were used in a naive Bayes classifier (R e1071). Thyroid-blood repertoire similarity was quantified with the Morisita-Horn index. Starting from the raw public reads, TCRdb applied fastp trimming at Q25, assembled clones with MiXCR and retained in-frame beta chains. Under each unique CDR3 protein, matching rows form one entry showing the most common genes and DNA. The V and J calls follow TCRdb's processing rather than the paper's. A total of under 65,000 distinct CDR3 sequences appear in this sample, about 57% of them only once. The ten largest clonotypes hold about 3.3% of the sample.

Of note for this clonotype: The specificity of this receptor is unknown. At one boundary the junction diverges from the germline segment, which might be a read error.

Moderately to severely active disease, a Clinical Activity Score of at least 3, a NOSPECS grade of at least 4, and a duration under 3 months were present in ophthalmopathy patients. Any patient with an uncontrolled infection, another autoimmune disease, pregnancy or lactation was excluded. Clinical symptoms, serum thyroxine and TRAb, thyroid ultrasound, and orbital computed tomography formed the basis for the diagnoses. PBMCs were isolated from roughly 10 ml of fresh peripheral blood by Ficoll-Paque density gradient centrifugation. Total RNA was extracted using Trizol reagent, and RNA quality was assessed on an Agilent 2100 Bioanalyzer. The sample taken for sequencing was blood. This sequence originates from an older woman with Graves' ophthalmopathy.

The DNA reads as follows: TGTGCCAGCCTCGCTGCCAAAAACATGCAGTACTTC. It codes for CASLAAKNMQYF. This chain joins TRBV6-4 to TRBJ2-4, with no reliable assignment of the D segment. The CDR3 runs 12 amino acids, cysteine and phenylalanine included. The CDR3 DNA has 36 bases and is translated from base 1. Sequences MRHNA (CDR1) and SNTAGT (CDR2) are obtained from the germline V gene.